This T cell receptor beta chain comes out of a study of T cell responses to AZD1222 COVID-19 vaccine. For the study at large: Both about-4-week and about-12-week second-dose recipients were combined.

Trimming left V 4 bases short and J 9 bases short, with 13 bases between. This CDR3 has 13 residues. CDR1 and CDR2 from the germline V gene are MNHEY and SVGEGT. As concerns this clone: What it binds is not known.

General study findings and limits: Clonal diversity was possibly underestimated, and white British individuals and females predominated among donors. With dominance at 160-218 and 743-854, vaccine-associated CD4 TCRs spanned spike. Scientists sampled the repertoires only once the peak T cell response had passed.

This table comes from immunoSEQ multiplex PCR, and its TCRdb copy is limited to in-frame clones, with some not included. The sample consists of about 150,000 clones, roughly 87% of them appearing once. The receptor was derived from an adult in good health. The chain is built from TRBV6-2 or TRBV6-3 and TRBJ2-1; a weak D match, TRBD2 (6 bases). This specimen consisted of peripheral blood, obtained on day 0 of AZD1222 vaccination. The CDR3 protein is CASSFGLIVEQFF. DNA for the CDR3: TGTGCCAGCAGTTTCGGACTAATTGTTGAGCAGTTCTTC.